The 15 T cell receptor beta chains presented below share a single source sample, sequenced in a study of control samples from healthy donors and cancer patients. Sequencing was performed with immunoSEQ multiplex PCR; in TCRdb, only in-frame clones are kept and a portion is missing. The top ten hold around 1.5% of the sample, which has approximately 170,000 clones, roughly 90% seen once. The sequenced sample was blood. The source of these receptors is a woman between 50 and 59 years old in good health.

V and J are TRBV27 and TRBJ2-3; D gene ambiguous. Germline V gene sequence: CDR1 MNHEY, CDR2 SMNVEV (reference sequence). The ends were cut back, 2 bases at V and 0 bases at J, with 9 bases in the middle. CDR3 length: 15 amino acids. The CDR3 DNA sequence: TGTGCCAGCAGTTTACTCGGTGCTAGCACAGATACGCAGTATTTT. It codes for CASSLLGASTDTQYF.

This clone was picked up one time. The chain uses TRBV11-2 and TRBJ2-7; D possibly matches TRBD1 or TRBD2 (5 bases each). Germline V lookup: CDR1 SGHAT, CDR2 FQNNGV. The CDR3 extends over 17 amino acids. Trimming left V 8 bases short and J 7 bases short, with 30 bases between. The CDR3 sequence: CASRTPGRLTPVGEQYF. The DNA for the CDR3 is TGTGCCAGCCGAACGCCGGGACGACTCACCCCGGTGGGGGAGCAGTACTTC.

The chain joins TRBV19 to TRBJ1-1; 7 bases fit TRBD1. J gave up 1 base and V 7 bases, and 9 bases lay outside the gene matches. The CDR3 spans 15 residues. In germline, CDR1 is LNHDA, CDR2 SQIVND (reference sequence). The CDR3 DNA follows: TGTGCCAGTATCAACAGGGGCGCCGGGAACACTGAAGCTTTCTTT. Residues: CASINRGAGNTEAFF.

Note on this clone: The junction departs from the called germline gene at one end, perhaps through a read error. This chain uses TRBV11-2 with TRBJ2-3; a possible D gene is TRBD1 (6 bases). The CDR3 runs 13 residues. Germline V gene lookup returns CDR1 SGHAT and CDR2 FQNNGV. CDR3 region: CASNLQGTDTQYF. The CDR3 coding sequence is TGTGCCAGCAACTTACAGGGAACAGATACGCAGTATTTT.

Only one count was recorded for this clone. The rearrangement uses TRBV24-1 and TRBJ1-5; D is possibly TRBD1 (6 bases). Deletions cut 4 bases from V and 0 bases from J, with 24 bases between. This CDR3 has 20 residues. Per the germline V gene, CDR1 is KGHDR and CDR2 is SFDVKD. CDR3 region: CATSDLFGASTGDSNQPQHF. The CDR3 nucleotides read TGTGCCACCAGTGACCTTTTTGGAGCCTCGACAGGTGATAGCAATCAGCCCCAGCATTTT.

The rearrangement joins TRBV4-1 to TRBJ2-5, with D perhaps matching TRBD2 (7 bases). Germline V gene lookup returns CDR1 MGHRA and CDR2 YSYEKL. V lost 0 bases and J lost 1, with 15 bases in between. The CDR3 consists of 17 residues. The CDR3 coding sequence is TGCGCCAGCAGCCAAGAATCCCAAGGGGGGGGCCAAGAGACCCAGTACTTC. Encoded protein: CASSQESQGGGQETQYF.

The genes are TRBV3-1 (or the pseudogene TRBV3-2) and TRBJ2-5, with 10 nucleotides matching TRBD2. The germline V gene encodes CDR1 LGHDT and CDR2 YNNKEL (reference sequence). Trimming at V came to 2 bases and at J to 4 bases, leaving 7 bases not matched to a gene. This CDR3 spans 16 amino acids. CDR3 protein: CASSQWQAGGGETQYF. In nucleotides, the CDR3 is TGTGCCAGCAGCCAATGGCAAGCGGGAGGGGGAGAGACCCAGTACTTC.

This clone appeared a single time. The germline gene is not matched at one end of the junction; a read error may be the cause. This chain links TRBV25-1 with TRBJ1-2, with a possible D match to TRBD1 (5 bases). The CDR3 is made up of 13 amino acids. In germline, CDR1 is MGHDK, CDR2 SYGVNS. The CDR3 protein is CASSEYRQGGHTF. The CDR3 nucleotides are TGTGCCAGCAGTGAATATCGCCAGGGTGGCCACACCTTC.

The J gene is TRBJ2-1, the V gene TRBV5-4; D may be TRBD1 or TRBD2 (6 bases each). Per the germline V gene, CDR1 is SGHNT and CDR2 is YYREEE (reference sequence). CDR3 size: 15 residues. V shed 3 bases and J shed 5 bases, with 15 bases lying between them. The CDR3 sequence: CASSWGAVPDNEQFF. The CDR3 bases are TGTGCCAGCAGCTGGGGGGCCGTCCCCGACAATGAGCAGTTCTTC.

The chain joins TRBV6-6 to TRBJ2-7; weak D call: TRBD1 (5 bases). Deletions cut 6 bases from V and 7 bases from J, with 7 bases between. The length of the CDR3 is 10 residues. The germline CDR1 and CDR2 sequences are MNHNY and SVGAGI (reference sequence). The CDR3 nucleotides read TGTGCCAGCAGCCAGGGTGAGCAGTACTTC. The encoded protein is CASSQGEQYF.

The rearrangement uses TRBV4-3 and TRBJ1-3; 11 bases align to TRBD1. The CDR3 totals 15 residues. Germline CDR1 and CDR2: LGHNA and YSLEER. V gave up 5 bases and J gave up 3 bases; unmatched junction bases: 3. CDR3 DNA sequence: TGCGCCAGCAGCTCCGGGACAGGGGGTGGAAACACCATATATTTT. The encoded protein is CASSSGTGGGNTIYF.

CDR3 amino acids: CASSPPALHGNEQFF. Written as DNA, the CDR3 is TGTGCCAGCAGCCCTCCGGCGCTACATGGCAATGAGCAGTTCTTC. This chain uses TRBV28 with TRBJ2-1; the D is unclear. V was clipped by 6 bases and J by 6 bases, with 18 bases between them. CDR1 and CDR2 (germline): MDHEN, SYDVKM. There are 15 residues in the CDR3.

This clone showed up just once. The chain recombines TRBV21-1 with TRBJ2-3; TRBD2, as called in the table, went unchecked against the DNA. TRBV21-1 is annotated as a pseudogene. CDR3 length: 17 amino acids. CDR3 DNA sequence: TGTGCCAGCAGCACCGGGGGGACTAGCCCAATCCCAGATACGCAGTATTTT. Translation gives CASSTGGTSPIPDTQYF.

This clone was recorded only once. This chain links TRBV4-3 with TRBJ1-5, with D possibly matching TRBD1 (5 bases). V was trimmed by 6 bases and J by 2 bases, leaving 32 bases between them. There are 21 residues in the CDR3. Germline assignment: CDR1 LGHNA and CDR2 YSLEER. As DNA, the CDR3 is TGCGCCAGCAGTCTTGATAAGACCGGGACCCCGGTGCCCTGCTGCAATCAGCCCCAGCATTTT. It translates to CASSLDKTGTPVPCCNQPQHF.

CDR3 protein: CATRDRGEADTQYF. The CDR3 DNA reads TGTGCCACCAGAGACAGGGGAGAGGCAGATACGCAGTATTTT. This rearrangement joins TRBV6-5 to TRBJ2-3; 8 bases agree with TRBD1. J was trimmed by 4 bases and V by 10 bases; bases with no gene match: 10. CDR1 and CDR2 (germline): MNHEY, SVGAGI. The CDR3 runs 14 residues.